This T cell receptor beta chain was identified in a study of identical twins. Whole-study results and caveats: With monozygotic twins, out-of-frame TCR alpha sharing exceeded what models estimated. Not following the same donors, the study drew its conclusions from cross-sectional statistical analysis.

TCRdb itself ran the 5' RACE reads through MiXCR, one entry per CDR3 protein. The table lists under 250,000 distinct CDR3 sequences, around 10% of them singletons. As concerns this clonotype: The target antigen is unknown.

This TCR derives from a woman aged 18-29 years in good health. The source material was memory (CD45RO+) T cells sorted from blood.

This CDR3 reads CASSSRPDRPAFF. CDR3 sequence (DNA): TGTGCCAGCAGCTCAAGACCCGACAGGCCAGCTTTCTTT. V and J are TRBV7-6 and TRBJ1-1, with D possibly TRBD1 on 6 matching bases. CDR3 length: 13 residues. V lost 4 bases and J 10 bases, leaving 16 bases between the germline ends. CDR1 and CDR2 from the germline V gene are SGHVS and FNYEAQ.